The source of this T cell receptor (beta chain) is a study of graft-versus-host responses after intestinal transplantation. In germline, CDR1 is LGHNA, CDR2 YSLEER. V shed 0 bases and J 1 base; nucleotides not matched to a gene: 8. The CDR3 loop spans 17 amino acids. Clones were read by immunoSEQ multiplex PCR, and TCRdb kept only the in-frame ones, dropping some. The sample consists of more than 100,000 clones, approximately 96% of them appearing once. Turning to this clone: The antigen remains unidentified.

The V call is TRBV4-3, the J call TRBJ2-7; 8 positions match TRBD2. The sequences come from unstimulated CD8+ T cells sorted from spleen or lymph node cells, collected before intestinal transplant. The receptor comes from a human donor who received an intestinal transplant. The CDR3 is CASSQDRASGPSYEQYF. The CDR3 coding sequence is TGCGCCAGCAGCCAAGACCGGGCTAGCGGGCCTTCCTACGAGCAGTACTTC.